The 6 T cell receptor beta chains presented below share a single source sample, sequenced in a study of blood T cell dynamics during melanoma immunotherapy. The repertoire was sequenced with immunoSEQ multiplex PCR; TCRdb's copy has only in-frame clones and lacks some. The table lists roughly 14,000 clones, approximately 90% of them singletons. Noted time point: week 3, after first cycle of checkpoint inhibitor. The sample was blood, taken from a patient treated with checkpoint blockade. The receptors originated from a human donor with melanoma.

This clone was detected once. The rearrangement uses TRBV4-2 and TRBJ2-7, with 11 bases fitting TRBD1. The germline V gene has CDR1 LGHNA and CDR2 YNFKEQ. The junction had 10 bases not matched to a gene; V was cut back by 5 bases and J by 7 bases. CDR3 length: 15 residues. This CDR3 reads CASSVRDRGWGEQYF. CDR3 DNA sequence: TGTGCCAGCAGCGTCCGGGACAGGGGGTGGGGGGAGCAGTACTTC.

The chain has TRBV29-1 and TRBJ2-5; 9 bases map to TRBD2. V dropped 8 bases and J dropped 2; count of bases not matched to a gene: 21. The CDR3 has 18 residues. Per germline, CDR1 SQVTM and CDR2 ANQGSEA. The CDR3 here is CSFTRGIRTSAGQETQYF. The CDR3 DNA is TGCAGCTTTACACGGGGGATTCGGACTAGCGCGGGACAAGAGACCCAGTACTTC. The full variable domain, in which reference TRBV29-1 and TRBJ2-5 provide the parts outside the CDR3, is SAVISQKPSRDICQRGTSLTIQCQVDSQVTMMFWYRQQPGQSLTLIATANQGSEATYESGFVIDKFPISRPNLTFSTLTVSNMSPEDSSIYLCSFTRGIRTSAGQETQYFGPGTRLLVL.

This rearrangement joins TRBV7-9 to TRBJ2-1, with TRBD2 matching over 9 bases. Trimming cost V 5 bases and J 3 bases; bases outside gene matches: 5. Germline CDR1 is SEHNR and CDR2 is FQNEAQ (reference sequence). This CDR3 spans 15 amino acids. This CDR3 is CASSLRLAVYNEQFF. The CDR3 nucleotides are TGTGCCAGCAGCCTACGACTAGCGGTCTACAATGAGCAGTTCTTC.

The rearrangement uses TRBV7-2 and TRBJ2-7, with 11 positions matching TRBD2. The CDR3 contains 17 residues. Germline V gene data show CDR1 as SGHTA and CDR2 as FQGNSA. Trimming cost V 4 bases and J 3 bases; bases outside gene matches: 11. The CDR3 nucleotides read TGTGCCAGCAGCTCCAAAGTCCTAGCGGGAGGTGGCTACGAGCAGTACTTC. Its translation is CASSSKVLAGGGYEQYF.

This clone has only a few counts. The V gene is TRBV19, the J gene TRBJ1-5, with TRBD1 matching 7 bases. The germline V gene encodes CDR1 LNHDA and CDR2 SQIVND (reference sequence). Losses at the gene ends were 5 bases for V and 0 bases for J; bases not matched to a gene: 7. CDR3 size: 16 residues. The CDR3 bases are TGTGCCAGTAGTGCCCCAAACAGGGGTAGCAATCAGCCCCAGCATTTT. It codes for CASSAPNRGSNQPQHF.

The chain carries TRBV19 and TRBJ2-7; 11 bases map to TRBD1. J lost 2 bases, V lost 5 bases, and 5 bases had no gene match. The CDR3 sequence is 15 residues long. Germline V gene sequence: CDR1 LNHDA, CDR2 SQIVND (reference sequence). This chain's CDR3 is CASSAGQGGTYEQYF. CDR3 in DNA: TGTGCCAGTAGTGCGGGACAGGGGGGCACCTACGAGCAGTACTTC. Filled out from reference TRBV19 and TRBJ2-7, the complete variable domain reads DGGITQSPKYLFRKEGQNVTLSCEQNLNHDAMYWYRQDPGQGLRLIYYSQIVNDFQKGDIAEGYSVSREKKESFPLTVTSAQKNPTAFYLCASSAGQGGTYEQYFGPGTRLTVT.